These 14 T cell receptor beta chains were all obtained from the same sample, sequenced in a study of blood T cell repertoires in COVID-19. The protocol was immunoSEQ multiplex PCR, while the TCRdb copy is restricted to in-frame clones and leaves out a portion. The repertoire has approximately 100,000 clones, around 85% of them found once; the top ten carry around a sixth. Sequenced input: peripheral blood. Receptors were obtained from an older woman with acute or convalescent COVID-19.

The chain uses TRBV3-1 (or the pseudogene TRBV3-2) and TRBJ1-6; D is uncertain. Trimming removed 5 bases from V and 7 bases from J, with 9 bases in between. The CDR3 has 13 residues. Germline V CDR1 and CDR2: LGHDT, YNNKEL (reference sequence). CDR3 sequence (DNA): TGTGCCAGCAGCTTTCGGAGCAATTCACCCCTCCACTTT. Translation: CASSFRSNSPLHF.

V is TRBV29-1 and J is TRBJ1-1; 11 nucleotides match TRBD1. CDR3 length: 14 residues. Germline values: CDR1 SQVTM, CDR2 ANQGSEA. Germline trimming cut 5 bases from V and 0 bases from J; bases unmatched to any gene: 2. For the CDR3, the DNA is TGCAGCGTTCGGGACAGGGGGTTGAACACTGAAGCTTTCTTT. It specifies CSVRDRGLNTEAFF.

This clone was counted a single time. The chain is built from TRBV7-2 and TRBJ1-3; D gene unclear. This CDR3 spans 14 amino acids. CDR1 and CDR2 (germline): SGHTA, FQGNSA. The ends were cut back, 0 bases at V and 0 bases at J, with 3 bases in the middle. CDR3 bases: TGTGCCAGCAGCTTAGCCCACTCTGGAAACACCATATATTTT. This encodes CASSLAHSGNTIYF.

This chain uses TRBV20-1 with TRBJ1-5; 9 bases map to TRBD1. This CDR3 has 15 residues. Germline V gene data show CDR1 as DFQATT and CDR2 as SNEGSKA (reference sequence). With V trimmed by 3 bases and J by 6 bases, 9 bases remained unmatched. The CDR3 spells CSASGGTGPVQPQHF. DNA for the CDR3: TGCAGTGCTAGTGGCGGGACAGGGCCCGTTCAGCCCCAGCATTTT.

The chain uses TRBV7-2 and TRBJ2-1; 7 bases fit TRBD2. The J segment lost 5 bases and the V segment lost 2 bases, leaving 3 bases of the junction unmatched. This CDR3 is 14 amino acids long. In germline, CDR1 is SGHTA, CDR2 FQGNSA. CDR3 nucleotides: TGTGCCAGCAGCTTACAACTAGCGAACAATGAGCAGTTCTTC. It translates to CASSLQLANNEQFF.

The genes are TRBV4-2 and TRBJ2-5; 8 nucleotides align to TRBD2. The V and J ends lost 2 bases and 2 bases, in that order; junction bases with no gene match: 7. The CDR3 sequence is 16 residues long. CDR1 LGHNA and CDR2 YNFKEQ come from the germline V gene. As DNA, the CDR3 is TGTGCCAGCAGCCAAAGGCGTCCTAGCGGGCAAGAGACCCAGTACTTC. This translates into CASSQRRPSGQETQYF.

The chain uses TRBV5-4 and TRBJ2-1; weak D call: TRBD1 (6 bases). This CDR3 is 15 amino acids long. The V end lost 3 bases, the J end lost 3 bases, and 13 bases lay between the germline ends. In germline, CDR1 is SGHNT, CDR2 YYREEE (reference sequence). As DNA, the CDR3 is TGTGCCAGCAGCTCTGCCCGGGACAACTACAATGAGCAGTTCTTC. Protein: CASSSARDNYNEQFF. The variable domain in full, with the rest retrieved from reference TRBV5-4 and TRBJ2-1, is ETGVTQSPTHLIKTRGQQVTLRCSSQSGHNTVSWYQQALGQGPQFIFQYYREEENGRGNFPPRFSGLQFPNYSSELNVNALELDDSALYLCASSSARDNYNEQFFGPGTRLTVL.

The chain links TRBV7-9 to TRBJ2-7; possible D gene TRBD1, 5 bases. The CDR3 spans 14 residues. CDR1 and CDR2 from the germline V gene are SEHNR and FQNEAQ (reference sequence). Trimming cost V 4 bases and J 5 bases, with 15 bases left between them. The CDR3 bases are TGTGCCAGCAGCTCGATGGCAGGGTGGAACGAGCAGTACTTC. Protein product: CASSSMAGWNEQYF.

The rearrangement joins TRBV5-1 to TRBJ2-7, with 7 bases aligning to TRBD1. V lost 0 bases to trimming and J lost 2 bases; unmatched junction nucleotides: 8. CDR3 size: 16 residues. CDR1 is SGHRS and CDR2 is YFSETQ in the germline V gene. In nucleotides, the CDR3 is TGCGCCAGCAGCTTGGGACCCCGGGACAGCGCCTACGAGCAGTACTTC. Encoded protein: CASSLGPRDSAYEQYF.

This chain connects TRBV15 to TRBJ2-5, with 13 bases lining up with TRBD2. The CDR3 is made up of 17 amino acids. Germline CDR1 LNHNV, CDR2 YYDKDF (reference sequence). V was clipped by 0 bases and J by 9 bases; unmatched bases: 10. For the CDR3, the DNA is TGTGCCACCAGCAGAGAGGGTACTAGCGGGGGGGCCCAGGCCCAGTACTTC. This sequence encodes CATSREGTSGGAQAQYF. The variable domain in full, completed from reference TRBV15 and TRBJ2-5, reads DAMVIQNPRYQVTQFGKPVTLSCSQTLNHNVMYWYQQKSSQAPKLLFHYYDKDFNNEADTPDNFQSRRPNTSFCFLDIRSPGLGDTAMYLCATSREGTSGGAQAQYFGPGTRLLVL.

The chain is built from TRBV6-6 and TRBJ2-1; D is ambiguous. Germline V CDR1 and CDR2: MNHNY, SVGAGI (reference sequence). The CDR3 has 14 residues. Trimming stripped 5 bases from V and 4 bases from J, with 12 bases between. CDR3 bases: TGTGCCAGCAGTAACGGCCAACAGTACAATGAGCAGTTCTTC. Translation: CASSNGQQYNEQFF.

CDR3 sequence: CASSRQRGSTGELFF. The CDR3 region has the DNA TGTGCCAGCAGCCGCCAGCGGGGGAGCACCGGGGAGCTGTTTTTT. The chain carries TRBV4-2 and TRBJ2-2; 8 nucleotides agree with TRBD2. In germline, CDR1 is LGHNA, CDR2 YNFKEQ. V dropped 4 bases and J dropped 4; count of bases not matched to a gene: 5. The CDR3 is 15 amino acids.

This chain uses TRBV19 with TRBJ1-5; 7 bases map to TRBD1. From germline, CDR1 is LNHDA and CDR2 SQIVND (reference sequence). CDR3 length equals 13 residues. V was clipped by 4 bases and J by 5 bases; unmatched bases: 2. The CDR3 DNA sequence: TGTGCCAGTAGTAGACAGGGTTATCAGCCCCAGCATTTT. Translated: CASSRQGYQPQHF.

Details on this clone: The CDR3 carries no conserved terminal phenylalanine or tryptophan, so it likely arises from a read error. Because the CDR3's place on the DNA is in doubt, the DNA is left out and the CDR3 is given as listed by TCRdb. The rearrangement links TRBV2 to TRBJ1-2. In germline, CDR1 is SNHLY, CDR2 FYNNEI. The CDR3 numbers 10 amino acids, ends counted. CDR3 residues: CASSEGRPYL.